This T cell receptor beta chain was documented in a study of identical twins. Study-wide results and limits: The presence of invariant MAIT and iNKT cells could partly confound analyses of zero-insertion sequences. Rather than following the same donors, the conclusions depended on cross-sectional statistical analysis.

Trimming at V came to 4 bases and at J to 2 bases, leaving 8 bases not matched to a gene. The CDR3 is 17 residues long. Germline CDR1 and CDR2: SGHRS and YFSETQ. Carrying unique molecular identifiers, the cDNA also gained a universal primer site through template switching. TCRdb re-called the 5' RACE reads with MiXCR, one entry per CDR3 protein. The sample yields 350,000 to 450,000 distinct CDR3 sequences, 18% seen once. This clonotype was counted ten times or more. What it recognizes is unknown. V and J are TRBV5-1 and TRBJ2-5; 13 nucleotides match TRBD2. The TCR sequence derives from a man between 45 and 60 years old in good health. Sequenced: naive T cells sorted from blood. CDR3 nucleotides: TGCGCCAGCAGCAGCGGACTAGCGGGAGCACTACAAGAGACCCAGTACTTC. Residues: CASSSGLAGALQETQYF.